This T cell receptor beta chain was identified in a study of T cells in Graves' hyperthyroidism and ophthalmopathy. Study results and limitations: Peripheral blood also featured most of the thyroid clonotypes expanded above 0.001. The model identified upcoming ophthalmopathy a median about 6.5 months ahead of onset.

Details on this clonotype: The antigen is undetermined.

Looked up from germline, CDR1 is MDHEN and CDR2 is SYDVKM. V lost 6 bases and J lost 8, with 8 bases in between. The CDR3 covers 11 residues. TCR beta CDR3 regions were amplified from RNA. Carried out on the TCR CDR3, a first-round RT-PCR used the HTBI primer set. TCRdb reanalysed the multiplex PCR reads using MiXCR and keeps one entry per CDR3 protein. The data show approximately 410,000 distinct CDR3 sequences, with roughly 15% seen just once and 5% to 6% held by the top ten. This receptor was taken from a woman younger than 35 with Graves' hyperthyroidism. The sequencing input was blood. V usage is TRBV28 and J usage is TRBJ2-4, with no clear D. CDR3 nucleotides: TGTGCCAGCAGCCGAGAGGACATTCAGTACTTC. It encodes CASSREDIQYF.